This entry features one T cell receptor (beta chain) sequence. Its antigen is unidentified. The data are from a study of T cell responses to AZD1222 COVID-19 vaccine. The CDR3 consists of 15 residues. Germline V gene data show CDR1 as MGHRA and CDR2 as YSYEKL. Trimming left V 0 bases short and J 7 bases short, with 15 bases between. General observations from the study: Rises in breadth and depth of Spike-specific TCRs came after two AZD1222 doses. Donors, mostly white British, included more females; clonal diversity was possibly underestimated. Reportedly, nearly half the spike-specific TCRs target unmutated variant regions.

Using immunoSEQ multiplex PCR, the repertoire was profiled, and TCRdb retains in-frame clones only, with some absent. The sample consists of about 140,000 clones, approximately 90% of them appearing once. The source is an adult in good health. This specimen consisted of peripheral blood, obtained on day 0 of AZD1222 vaccination. The V and J genes are TRBV4-1 and TRBJ1-1; D is undetermined. The CDR3 spells CASSQDRGVRIEAFF. CDR3 DNA: TGCGCCAGCAGCCAAGATCGGGGTGTTAGGATTGAAGCTTTCTTT.